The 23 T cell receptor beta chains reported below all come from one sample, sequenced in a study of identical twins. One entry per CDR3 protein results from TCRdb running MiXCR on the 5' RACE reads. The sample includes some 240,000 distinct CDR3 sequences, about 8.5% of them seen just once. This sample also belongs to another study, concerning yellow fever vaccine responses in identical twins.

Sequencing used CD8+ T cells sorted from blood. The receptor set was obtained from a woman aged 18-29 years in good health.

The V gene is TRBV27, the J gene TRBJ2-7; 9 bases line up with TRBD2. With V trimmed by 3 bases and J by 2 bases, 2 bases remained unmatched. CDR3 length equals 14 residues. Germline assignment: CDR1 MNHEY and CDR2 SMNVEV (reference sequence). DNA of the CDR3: TGTGCCAGCAGTTTTTCTAGCGGGGCCTACGAGCAGTACTTC. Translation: CASSFSSGAYEQYF.

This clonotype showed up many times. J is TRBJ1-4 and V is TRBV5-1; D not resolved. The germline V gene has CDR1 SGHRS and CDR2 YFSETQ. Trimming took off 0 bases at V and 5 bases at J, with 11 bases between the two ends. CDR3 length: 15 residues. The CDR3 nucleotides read TGCGCCAGCAGCTTGGATAGGTGGCAGAATGAAAAACTGTTTTTT. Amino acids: CASSLDRWQNEKLFF.

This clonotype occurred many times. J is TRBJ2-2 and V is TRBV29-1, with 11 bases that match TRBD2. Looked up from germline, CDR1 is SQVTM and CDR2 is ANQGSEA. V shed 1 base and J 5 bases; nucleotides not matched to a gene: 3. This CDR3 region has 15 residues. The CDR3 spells CSVEGLAGRTGELFF. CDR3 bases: TGCAGCGTTGAAGGACTAGCGGGACGAACCGGGGAGCTGTTTTTT.

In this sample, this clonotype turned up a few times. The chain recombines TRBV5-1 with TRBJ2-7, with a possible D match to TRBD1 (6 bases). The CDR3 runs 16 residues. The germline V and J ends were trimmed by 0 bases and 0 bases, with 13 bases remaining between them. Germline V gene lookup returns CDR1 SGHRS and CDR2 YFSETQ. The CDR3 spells CASSLADRYISYEQYF. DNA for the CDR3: TGCGCCAGCAGCTTGGCAGACAGGTATATCTCCTACGAGCAGTACTTC.

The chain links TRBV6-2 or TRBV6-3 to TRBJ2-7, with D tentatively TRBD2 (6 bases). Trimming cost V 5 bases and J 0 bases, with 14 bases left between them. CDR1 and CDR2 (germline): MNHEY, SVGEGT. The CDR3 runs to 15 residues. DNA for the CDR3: TGTGCCAGCAGTGGAGGGGCAGGGATCTCCTACGAGCAGTACTTC. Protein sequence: CASSGGAGISYEQYF.

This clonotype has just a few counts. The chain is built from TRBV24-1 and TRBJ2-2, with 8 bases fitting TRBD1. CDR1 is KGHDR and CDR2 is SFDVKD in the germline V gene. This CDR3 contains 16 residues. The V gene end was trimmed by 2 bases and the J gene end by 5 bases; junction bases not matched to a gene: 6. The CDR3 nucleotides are TGTGCCACCAGTGATTCTGGGACAGGACTTACCGGGGAGCTGTTTTTT. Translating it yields CATSDSGTGLTGELFF.

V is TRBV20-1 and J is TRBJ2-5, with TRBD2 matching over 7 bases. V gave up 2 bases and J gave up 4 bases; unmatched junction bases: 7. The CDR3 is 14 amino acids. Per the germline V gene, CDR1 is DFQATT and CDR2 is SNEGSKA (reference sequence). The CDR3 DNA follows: TGCAGTGCTAGAAGCGGAGGGAGGGGAGAGACCCAGTACTTC. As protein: CSARSGGRGETQYF.

The CDR3 spells CASSVTGGEQYF. CDR3 nucleotides: TGTGCCAGCAGCGTCACAGGGGGAGAGCAGTACTTC. The chain links TRBV9 to TRBJ2-7; 8 bases agree with TRBD1. V lost 2 bases and J lost 7; bases outside the gene matches: 2. The CDR3 covers 12 residues. Germline V gene lookup returns CDR1 SGDLS and CDR2 YYNGEE.

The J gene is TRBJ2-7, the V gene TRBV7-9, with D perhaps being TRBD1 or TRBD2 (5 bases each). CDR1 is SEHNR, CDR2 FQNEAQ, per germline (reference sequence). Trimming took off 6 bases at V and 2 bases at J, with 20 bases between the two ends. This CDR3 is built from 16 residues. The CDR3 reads CASSQRGDGHPYEQYF. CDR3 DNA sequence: TGTGCCAGCAGTCAAAGAGGGGACGGACACCCCTACGAGCAGTACTTC.

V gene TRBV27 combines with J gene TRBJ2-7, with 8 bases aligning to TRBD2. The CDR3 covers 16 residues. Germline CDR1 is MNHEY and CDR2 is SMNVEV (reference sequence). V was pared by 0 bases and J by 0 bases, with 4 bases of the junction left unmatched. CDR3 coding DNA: TGTGCCAGCAGTTTATCTAGCGGGGAAACCTCCTACGAGCAGTACTTC. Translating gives CASSLSSGETSYEQYF.

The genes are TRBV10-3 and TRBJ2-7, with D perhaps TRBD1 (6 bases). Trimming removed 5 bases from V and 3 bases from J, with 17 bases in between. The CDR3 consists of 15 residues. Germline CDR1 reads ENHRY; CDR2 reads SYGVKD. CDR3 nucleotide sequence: TGTGCCATCAGTTACCAGCCAGGGGCAAACTACGAGCAGTACTTC. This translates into CAISYQPGANYEQYF.

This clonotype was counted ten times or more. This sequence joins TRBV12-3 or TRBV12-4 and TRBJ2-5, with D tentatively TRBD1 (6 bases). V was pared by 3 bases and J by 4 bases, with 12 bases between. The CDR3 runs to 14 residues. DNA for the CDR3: TGTGCCAGCAGTTTGACAGGAATCGGAGAGACCCAGTACTTC. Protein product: CASSLTGIGETQYF.

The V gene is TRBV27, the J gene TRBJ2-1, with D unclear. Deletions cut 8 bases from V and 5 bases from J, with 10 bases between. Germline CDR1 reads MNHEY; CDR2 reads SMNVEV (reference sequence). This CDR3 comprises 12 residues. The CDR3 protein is CASSQYDNEQFF. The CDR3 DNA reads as TGTGCCAGCTCCCAGTACGACAATGAGCAGTTCTTC.

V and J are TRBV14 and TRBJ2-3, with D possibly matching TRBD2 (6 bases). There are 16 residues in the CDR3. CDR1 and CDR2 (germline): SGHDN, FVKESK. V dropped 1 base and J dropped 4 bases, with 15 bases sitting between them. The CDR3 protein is CASSQVAAGPADTQYF. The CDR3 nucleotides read TGTGCCAGCAGCCAAGTAGCGGCAGGACCGGCAGATACGCAGTATTTT. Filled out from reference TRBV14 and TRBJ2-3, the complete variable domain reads EAGVTQFPSHSVIEKGQTVTLRCDPISGHDNLYWYRRVMGKEIKFLLHFVKESKQDESGMPNNRFLAERTGGTYSTLKVQPAELEDSGVYFCASSQVAAGPADTQYFGPGTRLTVL.

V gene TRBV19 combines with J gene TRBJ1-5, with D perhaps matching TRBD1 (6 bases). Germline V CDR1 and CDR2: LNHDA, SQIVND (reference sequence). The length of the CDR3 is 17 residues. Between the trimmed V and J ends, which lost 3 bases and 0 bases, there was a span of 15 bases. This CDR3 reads CASSIGQQIYSNQPQHF. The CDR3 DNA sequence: TGTGCCAGTAGTATCGGACAGCAGATCTATAGCAATCAGCCCCAGCATTTT.

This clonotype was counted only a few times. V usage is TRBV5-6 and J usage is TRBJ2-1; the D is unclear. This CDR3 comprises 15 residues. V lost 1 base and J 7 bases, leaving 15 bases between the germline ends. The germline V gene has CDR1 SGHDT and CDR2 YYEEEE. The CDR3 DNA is TGTGCCAGCAGCTTGCTGGCCTACATTCTTAATGAGCAGTTCTTC. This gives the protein CASSLLAYILNEQFF. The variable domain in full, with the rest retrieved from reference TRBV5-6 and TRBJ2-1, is DAGVTQSPTHLIKTRGQQVTLRCSPKSGHDTVSWYQQALGQGPQFIFQYYEEEERQRGNFPDRFSGHQFPNYSSELNVNALLLGDSALYLCASSLLAYILNEQFFGPGTRLTVL.

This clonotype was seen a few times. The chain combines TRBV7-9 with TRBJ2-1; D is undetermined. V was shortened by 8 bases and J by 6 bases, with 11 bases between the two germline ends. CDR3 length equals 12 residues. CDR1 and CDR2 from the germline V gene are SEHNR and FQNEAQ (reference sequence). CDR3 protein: CASLNLFNEQFF. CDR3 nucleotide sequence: TGTGCCAGCTTAAACCTGTTCAATGAGCAGTTCTTC.

DNA for the CDR3: TGTGCCAGCAGCTTGAGTCAGAGCAATCAGCCCCAGCATTTT. It specifies CASSLSQSNQPQHF. V is TRBV5-6 and J is TRBJ1-5; D unclear. The germline V and J ends were trimmed by 1 base and 1 base, with 6 bases remaining between them. CDR1 is SGHDT, CDR2 YYEEEE, per germline. There are 14 residues in the CDR3.

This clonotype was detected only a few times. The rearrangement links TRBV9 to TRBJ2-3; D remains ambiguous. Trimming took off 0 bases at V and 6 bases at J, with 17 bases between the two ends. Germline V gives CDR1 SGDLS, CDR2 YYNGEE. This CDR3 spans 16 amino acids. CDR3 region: CASSVATLFAADTQYF. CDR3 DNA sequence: TGTGCCAGCAGCGTAGCTACGTTGTTCGCGGCGGATACGCAGTATTTT.

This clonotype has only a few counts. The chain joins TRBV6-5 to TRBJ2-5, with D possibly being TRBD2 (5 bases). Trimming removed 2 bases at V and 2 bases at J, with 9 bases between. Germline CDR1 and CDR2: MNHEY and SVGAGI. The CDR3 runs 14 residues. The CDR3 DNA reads TGTGCCAGCAGTTACGTCACGGGACAAGAGACCCAGTACTTC. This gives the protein CASSYVTGQETQYF.

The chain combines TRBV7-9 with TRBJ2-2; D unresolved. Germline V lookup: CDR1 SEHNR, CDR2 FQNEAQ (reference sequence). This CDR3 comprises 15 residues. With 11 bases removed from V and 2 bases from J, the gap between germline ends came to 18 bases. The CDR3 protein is CAGEEPTSNTGELFF. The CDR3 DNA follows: TGTGCCGGAGAGGAGCCCACCTCAAACACCGGGGAGCTGTTTTTT.

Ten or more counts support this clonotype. The CDR3 region is CSVEFRGGPTDTQYF. Written as DNA, the CDR3 is TGCAGCGTTGAATTCCGCGGGGGGCCCACAGATACGCAGTATTTT. The chain recombines TRBV29-1 with TRBJ2-3; 8 bases fit TRBD2. V lost 2 bases and J lost 2; bases outside the gene matches: 6. This CDR3 has 15 amino acids. The germline CDR1 and CDR2 sequences are SQVTM and ANQGSEA.

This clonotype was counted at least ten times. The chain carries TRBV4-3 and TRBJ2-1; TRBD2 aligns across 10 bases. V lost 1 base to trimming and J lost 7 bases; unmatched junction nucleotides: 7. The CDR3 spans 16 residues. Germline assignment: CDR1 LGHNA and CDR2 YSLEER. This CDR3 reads CASSQVPSGSSNEQFF. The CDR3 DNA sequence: TGCGCCAGCAGCCAAGTACCTAGCGGGAGTAGTAATGAGCAGTTCTTC.